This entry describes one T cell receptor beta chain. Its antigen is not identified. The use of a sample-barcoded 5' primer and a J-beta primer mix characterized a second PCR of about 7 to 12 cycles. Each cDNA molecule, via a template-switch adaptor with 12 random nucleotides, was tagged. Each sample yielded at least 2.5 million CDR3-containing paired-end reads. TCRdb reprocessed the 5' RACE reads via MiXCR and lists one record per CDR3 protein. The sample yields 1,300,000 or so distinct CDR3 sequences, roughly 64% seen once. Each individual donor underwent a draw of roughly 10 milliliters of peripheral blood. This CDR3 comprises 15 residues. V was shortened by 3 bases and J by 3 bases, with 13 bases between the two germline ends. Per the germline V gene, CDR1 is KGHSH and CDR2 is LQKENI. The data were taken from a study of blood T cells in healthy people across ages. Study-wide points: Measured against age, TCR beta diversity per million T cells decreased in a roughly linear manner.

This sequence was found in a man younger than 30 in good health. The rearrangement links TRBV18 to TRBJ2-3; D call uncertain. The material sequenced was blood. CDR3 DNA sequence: TGTGCCAGCTCACCGATCCTGGGCGTTACAGATACGCAGTATTTT. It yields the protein CASSPILGVTDTQYF.